The rows below give T cell receptor beta chains drawn from one sample of a study of blood T cells in healthy people across ages. TCRdb recomputed calls from the 5' RACE reads with MiXCR, one row per CDR3 protein. The table records 800,000 or so distinct CDR3 sequences, about 42% of them present only once. The sequencing sample was made of blood. The receptors shown here come from a man older than 75 in good health. The CDR3 runs from the conserved cysteine through the conserved F or W. A D gene is named only where the DNA matches it firmly. Clone sizes are given selectively: once, few, many, or a class where the clone is expanded.

j_gene,abundance,d_gene,v_gene,len,CDR3aa,CDR3nt
TRBJ2-3,.,.,TRBV20-1,12,CSARDGSETQYF,TGCAGTGCTAGAGATGGTTCAGAGACGCAGTATTTT
TRBJ2-7,few,.,TRBV5-1,13,CASSSAVGYEQYF,TGCGCCAGCAGCTCCGCCGTGGGCTACGAGCAGTACTTC
TRBJ2-1,.,TRBD1,TRBV7-3,14,CASSLTRDRVEQFF,TGTGCCAGCAGCTTAACGAGGGACAGGGTTGAGCAGTTCTTC
TRBJ2-3,once,TRBD2,TRBV12-3/TRBV12-4,18,CASSSGTSGRVVTDMQYF,TGTGCCAGCAGCTCCGGGACTAGCGGGAGGGTTGTCACAGATATGCAGTATTTT
TRBJ1-1,once,.,TRBV11-3,15,CASSPRQSMNTEAFF,TGTGCCAGCAGCCCACGACAGTCAATGAACACTGAAGCTTTCTTT
TRBJ2-5,.,.,TRBV6-5,14,CASSYSGVSETQYF,TGTGCCAGCAGTTACTCGGGAGTTTCGGAGACCCAGTACTTC
TRBJ2-1,few,.,TRBV18,13,CASSPPGGREQFF,TGTGCCAGCTCACCACCTGGGGGTAGAGAGCAGTTCTTC
TRBJ1-2,.,.,TRBV29-1,14,CSVGWDGLSTDYTF,TGCAGCGTTGGTTGGGACGGCCTCTCAACAGACTACACCTTC
TRBJ2-1,few,.,TRBV20-1,15,CSALLGVGVDNEQFF,TGCAGTGCCCTCTTAGGGGTCGGAGTAGACAATGAGCAGTTCTTC
TRBJ2-3,.,.,TRBV28,16,CASSLMAGPTPDTQYF,TGTGCCAGCAGTTTAATGGCGGGACCCACCCCAGATACGCAGTATTTT
TRBJ2-1,.,.,TRBV20-1,13,CNVSLTKDNEQFF,TGCAATGTTAGTTTGACTAAAGACAATGAGCAGTTCTTC
TRBJ2-5,many,.,TRBV4-2,15,CASSQALASQETQYF,TGTGCCAGCAGCCAAGCCCTAGCGAGCCAAGAGACCCAGTACTTC
TRBJ2-7,.,.,TRBV7-9,17,CASSLYSAPGRGYEQYF,TGTGCCAGCAGCTTATATTCGGCACCGGGCAGGGGCTACGAGCAGTACTTC